Listed below are T cell receptor beta chains from one sample, sequenced in a study of T cells and Merkel cell carcinoma outcomes. Sequenced by immunoSEQ multiplex PCR; TCRdb stores in-frame clones only, minus some. Seen here are 1,700 or so clones, around nine tenths observed once, and the top ten hold 4% to 5%. Sequencing was carried out using tumor tissue from Merkel cell carcinoma. Source of these receptors: a human donor with Merkel cell carcinoma. The CDR3 runs from the conserved cysteine through the conserved F or W. Fields, in order: clone size, J gene, D gene, CDR3 length, V gene, CDR3 protein, CDR3 DNA. A D gene is named only where the DNA matches it firmly. Expanded clones get a size class; other rows say once, few or many, or leave the size out.

>.|TRBJ2-7|.|10|TRBV20-1
CSAMRDMQYF
TGCAGTGCTATGCGGGACATGCAGTACTTC
>.|TRBJ2-7|.|15|TRBV5-1
CASSSRPGPTYEQYF
TGCGCCAGCAGCTCACGACCAGGGCCTACCTACGAGCAGTACTTC
>.|TRBJ2-2|.|14|TRBV9
CTSSASGWAGELFF
TGTACCAGCAGCGCATCAGGGTGGGCCGGGGAGCTGTTTTTT
>.|TRBJ1-6|.|13|TRBV7-6
CASSLEGGTPLHF
TGTGCCAGCAGCTTAGAGGGTGGGACACCCCTCCACTTT
>.|TRBJ1-1|.|16|TRBV7-8
CASSTFSLTSVTEAFF
TGTGCCAGCAGCACTTTCAGCTTGACGTCAGTCACTGAAGCTTTCTTT
>.|TRBJ1-1|.|14|TRBV6-6
CASSPTGMNTEAFF
TGTGCCAGCAGTCCAACAGGGATGAACACTGAAGCTTTCTTT
>.|TRBJ2-5|TRBD1|15|TRBV5-1
CASSSGQGRGETQYF
TGCGCCAGCAGCTCGGGACAGGGCCGAGGGGAGACCCAGTACTTC
>once|TRBJ1-5|.|13|TRBV9
CASSAQGSQPQHF
TGTGCCAGCAGCGCACAGGGAAGTCAGCCCCAGCATTTT
>.|TRBJ2-2|.|15|TRBV10-2
CASRVGGLNTGELFF
TGCGCCAGCAGAGTGGGTGGGCTCAACACCGGGGAGCTGTTTTTT
>.|TRBJ2-3|.|14|TRBV4-3
CASSQGVRTDTQYF
TGCGCCAGCAGCCAAGGCGTGAGGACAGATACGCAGTATTTT
>.|TRBJ2-6|.|15|TRBV5-1
CASSLGQPGANVLTF
TGCGCCAGCAGCTTGGGGCAACCTGGGGCCAACGTCCTGACTTTC
>.|TRBJ2-7|TRBD1|13|TRBV6-6
CASSSDRAYEQYF
TGTGCCAGCAGTTCGGACAGGGCCTACGAGCAGTACTTC
>.|TRBJ1-2|.|15|TRBV7-2
CASSLEAITVYGYTF
TGTGCCAGCAGCTTAGAGGCCATAACGGTCTATGGCTACACCTTC
>few|TRBJ2-5|TRBD2|15|TRBV9
CASSPQTSGEETQYF
TGTGCCAGCAGCCCACAGACTAGCGGGGAAGAGACCCAGTACTTC
>.|TRBJ2-3|TRBD2|15|TRBV4-3
CASSQGAGGFGTQYF
TGCGCCAGCAGCCAAGGGGCGGGGGGGTTTGGTACGCAGTATTTT
>.|TRBJ1-3|.|11|TRBV6-9
CARRSGNTIYF
TGTGCCAGGCGCTCTGGAAACACCATATATTTT
>.|TRBJ2-7|TRBD1|14|TRBV19
CASSLGQGPDEQYF
TGTGCCAGTAGTCTCGGACAGGGCCCCGACGAGCAGTACTTC
>.|TRBJ2-2|.|14|TRBV12-5
CASGSPGGFGELFF
TGTGCTAGTGGCTCCCCCGGGGGTTTCGGGGAGCTGTTTTTT
>.|TRBJ1-6|.|16|TRBV7-2
CASSYTGSSYNSPFHF
TGTGCCAGCAGCTATACGGGGAGCTCCTATAATTCACCCTTCCACTTT
>once|TRBJ2-3|TRBD2|17|TRBV4-3
CASSLILSRGGQDTQYF
TGCGCCAGCAGTCTGATTTTGTCCCGGGGGGGCCAAGATACGCAGTATTTT
>.|TRBJ1-1|TRBD1|14|TRBV18
CASSSGTGNTEAFF
TGTGCCAGCTCATCTGGGACAGGGAACACTGAAGCTTTCTTT
>.|TRBJ2-3|.|12|TRBV7-2
CASSLDGPTQYF
TGTGCCAGCAGCTTAGACGGGCCTACGCAGTATTTT
>.|TRBJ2-1|TRBD2|17|TRBV7-2
CASSLVTSSGGAYEQFF
TGTGCCAGCAGCTTAGTGACATCCAGCGGGGGGGCTTATGAGCAGTTCTTC
>.|TRBJ1-1|.|13|TRBV6-4
CASSSTGNTEAFF
TGTGCCAGCAGTTCGACAGGGAACACTGAAGCTTTCTTT
>few|TRBJ2-7|.|12|TRBV27
CASGDRSYEQYF
TGTGCCAGCGGCGACAGGTCCTACGAGCAGTACTTC
>once|TRBJ1-4|.|12|TRBV29-1
CSVDRDNGKLFF
TGCAGCGTGGACAGAGATAATGGAAAACTGTTTTTT
>once|TRBJ1-6|.|12|TRBV18
CASSLTTPPLHF
TGTGCCAGCTCACTAACGACCCCACCCCTCCACTTT
>.|TRBJ2-5|.|16|TRBV7-9
CASSLQNGGLQETQYF
TGTGCCAGCAGCCTCCAGAACGGCGGGCTCCAAGAGACCCAGTACTTC
>.|TRBJ2-2|.|13|TRBV10-2
CASTGQNTGELFF
TGCGCCAGCACCGGACAGAACACTGGGGAGCTGTTTTTT
>once|TRBJ2-5|.|11|TRBV14
CTSSQGGTQYF
TGTACCAGCAGCCAAGGGGGGACCCAGTACTTC
>.|TRBJ2-2|.|15|TRBV14
CASSQEISQGRELFF
TGTGCCAGCAGCCAAGAAATCTCCCAGGGCAGGGAGCTGTTTTTT
>once|TRBJ2-4|.|16|TRBV5-1
CASSLNDGLAKNIQYF
TGCGCCAGCAGCCTCAATGACGGTCTAGCCAAAAACATTCAGTACTTC
>.|TRBJ1-2|TRBD1|15|TRBV23-1
CASSQFPGQGDGYTF
TGCGCCAGCAGTCAGTTTCCGGGACAGGGAGATGGCTACACCTTC
>.|TRBJ1-2|.|16|TRBV18
CASSPPVSQGRGGYTF
TGTGCCAGCTCACCACCGGTTTCGCAGGGGAGGGGAGGCTACACCTTC
>few|TRBJ1-6|.|13|TRBV18
CASSPSENSPLHF
TGTGCCAGCTCTCCCTCCGAAAATTCACCCCTCCACTTT
>.|TRBJ2-1|.|11|TRBV2
CASSAWEETFF
TGTGCCAGCAGTGCTTGGGAGGAAACTTTCTTC
>.|TRBJ1-5|.|15|TRBV19
CASRMERTGNQPQHF
TGTGCCAGTAGGATGGAGAGGACCGGTAATCAGCCCCAGCATTTT
>.|TRBJ2-3|TRBD2|16|TRBV9
CASSAERLAGTDTQYF
TGTGCCAGCAGCGCCGAAAGACTAGCGGGGACAGATACGCAGTATTTT
>.|TRBJ2-1|TRBD2|16|TRBV7-9
CASSLAGLDYNNEQFF
TGTGCCAGCAGCTTAGCGGGACTAGACTACAACAATGAGCAGTTCTTC
>.|TRBJ2-5|.|12|TRBV11-2
CASSVDRETQYF
TGTGCCAGCAGCGTAGACAGGGAGACCCAGTACTTC
>.|TRBJ2-1|TRBD2|19|TRBV7-9
CASSLAGLAGDPAYNEQFF
TGTGCCAGCAGCTTAGCGGGGCTAGCGGGGGACCCTGCCTACAATGAGCAGTTCTTC
>.|TRBJ1-2|TRBD1|12|TRBV5-1
CASSDRGYGYTF
TGCGCCAGCAGCGACAGGGGCTATGGCTACACCTTC
>.|TRBJ2-7|TRBD1|16|TRBV29-1
CSVVDPWGTGADEQYF
TGCAGCGTTGTTGATCCCTGGGGGACAGGGGCCGACGAGCAGTACTTC
>.|TRBJ1-2|TRBD1|14|TRBV5-4
CASSLRDRVYSYTF
TGTGCCAGCAGCTTAAGGGACAGGGTGTATAGCTACACCTTC
>.|TRBJ2-7|TRBD1|15|TRBV10-3
CAISEQDRGQNEQYF
TGTGCCATCAGTGAGCAGGACAGGGGGCAGAACGAGCAGTACTTC